The source of this T cell receptor beta chain is a study of OX40 agonist ivuxolimab in advanced cancers. Sequencing was performed with immunoSEQ multiplex PCR; in TCRdb, only in-frame clones are kept and a portion is missing. The table shows 40,000 to 45,000 clones, with 75% to 90% occurring only once. Exclusion of a patient followed from autoimmune disease history or systemic immunosuppression. V lost 5 bases, J lost 5 bases, and 10 bases stayed unmatched. CDR1 is PRHDT, CDR2 FYEKMQ, per germline (reference sequence). CDR3 length equals 15 residues. The V call is TRBV13, the J call TRBJ2-3, with 7 bases that match TRBD1. This clonotype was sampled from an adult with an advanced solid tumor such as melanoma, head and neck, liver or kidney cancer. The sequencing used CD4+ or CD8+ T cells sorted from blood, collected in a trial of the OX40 agonist ivuxolimab. The CDR3 bases are TGTGCCAGCAGCCCACCGGGACAGCTAGGAGATACGCAGTATTTT. It codes for CASSPPGQLGDTQYF.